These 8 T cell receptor beta chains came from one sample sequenced in a study of radiotherapy plus CTLA-4 blockade in lung cancer. Assay: immunoSEQ multiplex PCR; the TCRdb copy retains only in-frame clones and omits some. The table lists 50,000 to 75,000 clones, 70% to 80% of them singletons. The specimen was peripheral blood, collected from a patient treated with radiotherapy plus ipilimumab. The receptors were sampled from a human donor with non-small cell lung cancer who had a complete response to radiotherapy plus ipilimumab.

This sequence joins TRBV5-6 and TRBJ1-1; D call uncertain. The CDR3 has 14 amino acids. Trimming removed 5 bases from V and 0 bases from J, with 11 bases in between. Germline CDR1 is SGHDT and CDR2 is YYEEEE. The CDR3 DNA follows: TGTGCCAGCAGACGTCGATTTATGAACACTGAAGCTTTCTTT. Translating it yields CASRRRFMNTEAFF.

This chain joins TRBV11-3 and TRBJ1-5, with TRBD1 as a possible D gene (5 bases). V lost 5 bases and J lost 4, with 9 bases in between. Germline V gene lookup returns CDR1 SGHNT and CDR2 YENEEA. This CDR3 region has 13 residues. CDR3 amino acids: CASSPEGNQPQHF. CDR3 coding DNA: TGTGCCAGCAGCCCAGAGGGGAATCAGCCCCAGCATTTT.

V gene TRBV18 combines with J gene TRBJ2-1; TRBD2 matches at 9 bases. V shed 3 bases and J 3 bases; nucleotides not matched to a gene: 3. Per germline, CDR1 KGHSH and CDR2 LQKENI. This CDR3 comprises 15 residues. The CDR3, as DNA: TGTGCCAGCTCACCCCCTAGCGGGGACTACAATGAGCAGTTCTTC. It encodes CASSPPSGDYNEQFF.

The genes are TRBV27 and TRBJ1-2; 10 positions agree with TRBD1. There are 15 residues in the CDR3. The J segment lost 2 bases and the V segment lost 5 bases, leaving 5 bases of the junction unmatched. Looked up from germline, CDR1 is MNHEY and CDR2 is SMNVEV (reference sequence). CDR3 in amino acids: CASSQPGQGNYGYTF. The DNA for the CDR3 is TGTGCCAGCAGTCAACCGGGACAGGGGAACTATGGCTACACCTTC.

This chain connects TRBV5-6 to TRBJ2-7, with 7 bases identical to TRBD1. CDR1 and CDR2 (germline): SGHDT, YYEEEE. The CDR3 spans 16 residues. V lost 4 bases to trimming and J lost 2 bases; unmatched junction nucleotides: 12. CDR3 amino acids: CASSPGAGTAPYEQYV. The CDR3 nucleotides read TGTGCCAGCAGCCCCGGGGCCGGGACAGCACCCTACGAGCAGTACGTC.

This chain joins TRBV5-1 and TRBJ2-1; the D is unclear. This CDR3 contains 13 residues. The germline CDR1 and CDR2 sequences are SGHRS and YFSETQ. V was cut by 5 bases and J by 1 base, with 7 bases left in between. The CDR3 loop reads CASRAGSYNEQFF. CDR3 bases: TGCGCCAGCAGGGCTGGATCCTACAATGAGCAGTTCTTC.

The chain recombines TRBV13 with TRBJ2-1; maybe TRBD2 (5 bases). Per the germline V gene, CDR1 is PRHDT and CDR2 is FYEKMQ (reference sequence). V lost 3 bases to trimming and J lost 10 bases, with 10 bases between them. The CDR3 is 12 amino acids. CDR3 amino acids: CASSFASGEQFF. In DNA form, the CDR3 reads TGTGCCAGCAGCTTCGCCAGCGGCGAGCAGTTCTTC.

This clone was counted a single time. The chain has TRBV7-2 and TRBJ1-2, with D tentatively TRBD1 (6 bases). Germline CDR1 is SGHTA and CDR2 is FQGNSA. The CDR3 spans 15 residues. V lost 4 bases and J 8 bases, leaving 20 bases between the germline ends. CDR3 DNA sequence: TGTGCCAGCAGCTCATCTCAGGGGCGCTCCGGGGGCTACACCTTC. Translation gives CASSSSQGRSGGYTF.